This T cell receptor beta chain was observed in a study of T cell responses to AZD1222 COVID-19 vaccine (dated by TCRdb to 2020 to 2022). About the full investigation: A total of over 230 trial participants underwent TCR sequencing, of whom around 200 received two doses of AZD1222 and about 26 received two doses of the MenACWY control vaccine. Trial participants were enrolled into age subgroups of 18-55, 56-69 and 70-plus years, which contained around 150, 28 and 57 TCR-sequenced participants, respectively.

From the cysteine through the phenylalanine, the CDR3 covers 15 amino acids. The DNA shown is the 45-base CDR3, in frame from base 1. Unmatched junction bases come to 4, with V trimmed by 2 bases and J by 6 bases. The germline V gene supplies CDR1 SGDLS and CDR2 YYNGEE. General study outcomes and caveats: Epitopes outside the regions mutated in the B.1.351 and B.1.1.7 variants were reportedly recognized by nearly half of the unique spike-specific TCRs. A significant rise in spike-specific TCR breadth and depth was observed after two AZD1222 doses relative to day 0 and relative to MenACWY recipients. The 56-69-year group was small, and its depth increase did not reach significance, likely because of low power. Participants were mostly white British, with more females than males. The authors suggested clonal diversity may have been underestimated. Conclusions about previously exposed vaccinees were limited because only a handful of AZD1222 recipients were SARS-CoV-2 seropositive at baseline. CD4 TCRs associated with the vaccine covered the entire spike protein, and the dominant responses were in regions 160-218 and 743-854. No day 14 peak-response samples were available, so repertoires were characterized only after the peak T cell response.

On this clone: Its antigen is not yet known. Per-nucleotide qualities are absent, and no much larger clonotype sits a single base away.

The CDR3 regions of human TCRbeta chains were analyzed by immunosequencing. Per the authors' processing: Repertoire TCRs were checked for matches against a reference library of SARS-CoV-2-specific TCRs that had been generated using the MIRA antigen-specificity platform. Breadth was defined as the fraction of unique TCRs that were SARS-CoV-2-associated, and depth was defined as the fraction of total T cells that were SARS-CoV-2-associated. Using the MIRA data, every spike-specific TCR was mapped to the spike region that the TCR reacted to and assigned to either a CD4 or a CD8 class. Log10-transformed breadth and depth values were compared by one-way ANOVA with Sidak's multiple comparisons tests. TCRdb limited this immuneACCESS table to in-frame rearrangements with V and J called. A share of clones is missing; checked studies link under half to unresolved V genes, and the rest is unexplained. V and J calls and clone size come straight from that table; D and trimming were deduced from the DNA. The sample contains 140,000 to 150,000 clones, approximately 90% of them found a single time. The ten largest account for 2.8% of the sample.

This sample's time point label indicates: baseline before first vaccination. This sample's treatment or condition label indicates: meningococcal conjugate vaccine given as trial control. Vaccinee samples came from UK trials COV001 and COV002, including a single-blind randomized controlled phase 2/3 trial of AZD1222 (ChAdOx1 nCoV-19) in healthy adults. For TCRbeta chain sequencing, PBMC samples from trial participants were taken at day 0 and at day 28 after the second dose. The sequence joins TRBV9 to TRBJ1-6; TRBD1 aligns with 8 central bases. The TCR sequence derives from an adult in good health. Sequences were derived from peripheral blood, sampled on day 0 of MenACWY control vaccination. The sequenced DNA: TGTGCCAGCAGCGTGACAGGGGCGGGTAATTCACCCCTCCACTTT. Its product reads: CASSVTGAGNSPLHF. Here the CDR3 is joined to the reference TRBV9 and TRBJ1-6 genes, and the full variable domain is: DSGVTQTPKHLITATGQRVTLRCSPRSGDLSVYWYQQSLDQGLQFLIQYYNGEERAKGNILERFSAQQFPDLHSELNLSSLELGDSALYFCASSVTGAGNSPLHFGNGTRLTVT.